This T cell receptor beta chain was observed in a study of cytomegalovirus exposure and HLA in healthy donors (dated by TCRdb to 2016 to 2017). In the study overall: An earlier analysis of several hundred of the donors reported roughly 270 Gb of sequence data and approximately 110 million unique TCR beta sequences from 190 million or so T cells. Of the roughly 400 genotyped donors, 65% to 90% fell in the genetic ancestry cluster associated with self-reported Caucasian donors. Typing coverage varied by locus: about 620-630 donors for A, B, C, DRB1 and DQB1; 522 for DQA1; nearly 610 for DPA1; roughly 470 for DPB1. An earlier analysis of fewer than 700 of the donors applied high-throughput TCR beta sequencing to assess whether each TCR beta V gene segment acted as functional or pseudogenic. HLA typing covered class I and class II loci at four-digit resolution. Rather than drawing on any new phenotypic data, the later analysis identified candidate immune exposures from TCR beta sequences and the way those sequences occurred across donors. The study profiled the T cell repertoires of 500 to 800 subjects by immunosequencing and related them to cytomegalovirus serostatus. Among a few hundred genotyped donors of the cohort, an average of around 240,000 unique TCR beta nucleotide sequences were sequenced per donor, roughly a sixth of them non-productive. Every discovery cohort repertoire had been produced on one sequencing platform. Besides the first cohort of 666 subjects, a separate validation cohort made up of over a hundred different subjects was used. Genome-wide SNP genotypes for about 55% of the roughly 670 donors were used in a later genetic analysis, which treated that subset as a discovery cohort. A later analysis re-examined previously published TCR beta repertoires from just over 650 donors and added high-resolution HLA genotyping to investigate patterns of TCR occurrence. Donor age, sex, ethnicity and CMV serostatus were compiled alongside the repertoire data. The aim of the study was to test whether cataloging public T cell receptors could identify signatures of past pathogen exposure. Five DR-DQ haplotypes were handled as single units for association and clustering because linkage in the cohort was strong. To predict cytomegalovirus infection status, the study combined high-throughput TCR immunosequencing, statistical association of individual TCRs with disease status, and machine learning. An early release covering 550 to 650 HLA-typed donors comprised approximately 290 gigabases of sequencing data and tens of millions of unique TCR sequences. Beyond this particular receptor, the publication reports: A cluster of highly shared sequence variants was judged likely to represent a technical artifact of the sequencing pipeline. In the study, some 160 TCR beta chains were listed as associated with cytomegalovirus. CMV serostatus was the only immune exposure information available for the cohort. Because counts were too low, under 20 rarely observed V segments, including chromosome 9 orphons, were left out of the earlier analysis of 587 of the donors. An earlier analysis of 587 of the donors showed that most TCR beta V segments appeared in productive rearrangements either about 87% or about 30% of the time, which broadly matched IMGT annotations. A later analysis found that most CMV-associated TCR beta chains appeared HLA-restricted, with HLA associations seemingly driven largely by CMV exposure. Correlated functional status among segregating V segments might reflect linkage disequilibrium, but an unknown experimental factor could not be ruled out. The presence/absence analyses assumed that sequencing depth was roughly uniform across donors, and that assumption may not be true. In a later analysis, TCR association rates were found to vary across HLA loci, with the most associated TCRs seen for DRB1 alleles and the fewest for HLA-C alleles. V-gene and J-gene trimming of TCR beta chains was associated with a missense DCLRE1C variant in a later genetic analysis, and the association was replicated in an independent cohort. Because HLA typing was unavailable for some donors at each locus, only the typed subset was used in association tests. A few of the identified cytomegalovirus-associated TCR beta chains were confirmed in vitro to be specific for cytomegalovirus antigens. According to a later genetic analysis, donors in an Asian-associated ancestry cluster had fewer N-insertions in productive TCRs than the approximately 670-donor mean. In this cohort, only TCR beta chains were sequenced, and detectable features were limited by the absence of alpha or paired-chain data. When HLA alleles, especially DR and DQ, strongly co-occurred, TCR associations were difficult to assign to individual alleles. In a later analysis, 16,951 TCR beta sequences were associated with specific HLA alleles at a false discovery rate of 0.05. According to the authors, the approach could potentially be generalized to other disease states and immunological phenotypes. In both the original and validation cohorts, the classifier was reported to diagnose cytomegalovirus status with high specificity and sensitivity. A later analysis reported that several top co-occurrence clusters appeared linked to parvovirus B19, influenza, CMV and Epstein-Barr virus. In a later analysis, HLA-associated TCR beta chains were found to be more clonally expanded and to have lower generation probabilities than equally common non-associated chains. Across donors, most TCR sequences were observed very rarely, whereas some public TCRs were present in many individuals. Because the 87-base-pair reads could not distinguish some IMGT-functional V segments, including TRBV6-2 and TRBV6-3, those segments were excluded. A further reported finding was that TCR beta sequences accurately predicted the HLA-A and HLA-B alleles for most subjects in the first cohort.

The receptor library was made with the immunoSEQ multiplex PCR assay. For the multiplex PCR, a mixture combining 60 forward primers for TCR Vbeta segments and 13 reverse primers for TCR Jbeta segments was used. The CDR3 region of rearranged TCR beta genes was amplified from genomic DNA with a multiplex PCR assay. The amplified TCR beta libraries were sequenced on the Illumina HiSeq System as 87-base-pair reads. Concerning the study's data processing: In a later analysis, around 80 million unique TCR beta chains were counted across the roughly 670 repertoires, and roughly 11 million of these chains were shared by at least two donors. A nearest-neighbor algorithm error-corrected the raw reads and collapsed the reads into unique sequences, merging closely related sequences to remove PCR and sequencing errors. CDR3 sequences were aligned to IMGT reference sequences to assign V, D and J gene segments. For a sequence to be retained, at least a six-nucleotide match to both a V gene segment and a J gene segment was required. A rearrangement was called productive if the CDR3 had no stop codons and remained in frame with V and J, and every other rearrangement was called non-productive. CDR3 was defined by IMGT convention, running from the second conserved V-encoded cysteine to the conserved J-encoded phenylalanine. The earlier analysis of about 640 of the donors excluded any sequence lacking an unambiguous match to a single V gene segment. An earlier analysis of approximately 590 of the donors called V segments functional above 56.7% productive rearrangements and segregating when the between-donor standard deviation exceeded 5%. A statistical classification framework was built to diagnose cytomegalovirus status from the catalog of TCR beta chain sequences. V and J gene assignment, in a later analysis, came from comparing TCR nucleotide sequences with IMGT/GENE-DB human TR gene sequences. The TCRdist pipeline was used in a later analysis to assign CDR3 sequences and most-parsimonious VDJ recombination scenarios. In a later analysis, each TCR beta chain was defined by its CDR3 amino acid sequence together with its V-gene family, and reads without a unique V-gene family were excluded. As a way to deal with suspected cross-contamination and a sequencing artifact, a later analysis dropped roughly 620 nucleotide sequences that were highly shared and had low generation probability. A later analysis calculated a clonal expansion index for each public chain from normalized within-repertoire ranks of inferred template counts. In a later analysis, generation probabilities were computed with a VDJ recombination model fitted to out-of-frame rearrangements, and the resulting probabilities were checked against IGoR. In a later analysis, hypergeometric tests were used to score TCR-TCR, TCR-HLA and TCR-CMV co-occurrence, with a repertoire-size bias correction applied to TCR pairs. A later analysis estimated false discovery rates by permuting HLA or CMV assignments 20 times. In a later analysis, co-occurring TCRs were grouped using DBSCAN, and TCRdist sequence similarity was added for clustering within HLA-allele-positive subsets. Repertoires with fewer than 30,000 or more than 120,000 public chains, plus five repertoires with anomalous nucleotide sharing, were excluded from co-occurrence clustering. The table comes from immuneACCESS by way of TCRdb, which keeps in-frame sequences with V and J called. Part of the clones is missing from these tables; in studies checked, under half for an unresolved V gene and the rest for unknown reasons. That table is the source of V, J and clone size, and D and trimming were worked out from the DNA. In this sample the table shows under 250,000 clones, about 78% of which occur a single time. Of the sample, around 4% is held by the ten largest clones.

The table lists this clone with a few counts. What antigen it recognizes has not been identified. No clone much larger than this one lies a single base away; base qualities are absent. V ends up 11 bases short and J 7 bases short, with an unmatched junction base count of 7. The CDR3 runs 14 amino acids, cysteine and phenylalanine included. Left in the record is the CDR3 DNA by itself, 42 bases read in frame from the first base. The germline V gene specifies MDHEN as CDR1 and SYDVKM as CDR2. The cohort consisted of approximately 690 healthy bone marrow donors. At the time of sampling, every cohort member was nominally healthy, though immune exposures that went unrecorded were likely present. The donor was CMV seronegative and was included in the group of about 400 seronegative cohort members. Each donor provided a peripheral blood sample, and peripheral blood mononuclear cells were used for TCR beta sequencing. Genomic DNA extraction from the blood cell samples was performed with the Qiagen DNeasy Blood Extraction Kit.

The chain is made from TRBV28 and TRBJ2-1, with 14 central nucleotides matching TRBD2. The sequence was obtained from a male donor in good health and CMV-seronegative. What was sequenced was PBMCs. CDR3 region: CALRLAGGPNEQFF. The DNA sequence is TGTGCCCTAAGACTAGCGGGAGGGCCGAATGAGCAGTTCTTC.